This passage covers 27 T cell receptor beta chains from one sample sequenced in a study of blood T cell repertoires in COVID-19. Clones were read by immunoSEQ multiplex PCR, and TCRdb kept only the in-frame ones, dropping some. Among 350,000 to 400,000 clones, 70% to 90% were seen once, and the ten largest hold approximately 1.9%. The specimen sequenced was PBMCs or T cells enriched from blood (not recorded which). The receptors come from a middle-aged man in a cohort exposed to, infected with or recovered from COVID-19 (not recorded which).

This chain uses TRBV5-1 with TRBJ2-1, with 10 bases aligning to TRBD2. This CDR3 has 16 amino acids. Trimming took 0 bases from V and 8 from J; bases not matched to a gene: 8. From germline, CDR1 is SGHRS and CDR2 YFSETQ. CDR3 in DNA: TGCGCCAGCAGCTTGGATGGACTAGCGGAAAGGGATGAGCAGTTCTTC. Protein: CASSLDGLAERDEQFF.

The V and J genes are TRBV7-9 and TRBJ1-2; D may be TRBD1 (6 bases). The CDR3 is 14 residues long. Germline V gives CDR1 SEHNR, CDR2 FQNEAQ (reference sequence). V lost 8 bases to trimming and J lost 3 bases, with 16 bases between them. This CDR3 reads CASSRGALDYGYTF. The CDR3, as DNA: TGTGCCAGCTCTCGGGGGGCTTTGGACTATGGCTACACCTTC.

This chain links TRBV5-1 with TRBJ2-2; 9 bases are a match to TRBD2. This CDR3 spans 19 amino acids. CDR1 is SGHRS, CDR2 YFSETQ, per germline. The V gene end was trimmed by 5 bases and the J gene end by 3 bases; junction bases not matched to a gene: 17. DNA for the CDR3: TGCGCCAGCAGGGGCGTGGCCTTAGCGGGAGTTGGACACACCGGGGAGCTGTTTTTT. This codes for CASRGVALAGVGHTGELFF.

The V gene is TRBV7-9, the J gene TRBJ1-3; unclear D gene. CDR3 length: 15 residues. Trimming took off 5 bases at V and 0 bases at J, with 11 bases between the two ends. Germline CDR1 and CDR2: SEHNR and FQNEAQ (reference sequence). CDR3: CASSLNSNSGNTIYF. The DNA for the CDR3 is TGTGCCAGCAGCCTAAACAGCAACTCTGGAAACACCATATATTTT.

This chain uses TRBV6-5 with TRBJ1-1; D call uncertain. The V and J ends lost 4 bases and 0 bases respectively, with 6 bases between them. Germline-derived CDR1 and CDR2 are MNHEY and SVGAGI. The CDR3 loop spans 13 amino acids. The CDR3 loop is CASSSQLNTEAFF. CDR3 nucleotides: TGTGCCAGCAGTTCACAGTTGAACACTGAAGCTTTCTTT.

This clone came up once. V gene TRBV3-1 (or the pseudogene TRBV3-2) combines with J gene TRBJ1-1, with D possibly being TRBD1 (6 bases). The germline V gene encodes CDR1 LGHDT and CDR2 YNNKEL (reference sequence). The CDR3 sequence is 15 residues long. The ends were cut back, 4 bases at V and 1 base at J, with 13 bases in the middle. The CDR3 region has the DNA TGTGCCAGCAGCCGGGAAGGGACAAGGAACACTGAAGCTTTCTTT. Residues: CASSREGTRNTEAFF.

V is TRBV6-1 and J is TRBJ1-5; TRBD1 aligns across 7 bases. CDR3 length: 17 residues. The V segment lost 2 bases and the J segment 1 base; nucleotides outside the gene matches: 8. Germline CDR1 and CDR2: MNHNS and SASEGT. The CDR3 DNA sequence: TGTGCCAGCAGTGAATCGGCAGGGGGTAAGAGCAATCAGCCCCAGCATTTT. This codes for CASSESAGGKSNQPQHF.

This chain connects TRBV5-1 to TRBJ1-2; D remains ambiguous. Germline assignment: CDR1 SGHRS and CDR2 YFSETQ. CDR3 length: 14 amino acids. Trimming pared 0 bases from V and 6 bases from J, leaving 12 bases between. The CDR3 loop reads CASSLASLVDGYTF. The CDR3 DNA sequence: TGCGCCAGCAGCTTGGCCAGTCTCGTTGATGGCTACACCTTC. The whole variable domain, filled in from reference TRBV5-1 and TRBJ1-2, reads KAGVTQTPRYLIKTRGQQVTLSCSPISGHRSVSWYQQTPGQGLQFLFEYFSETQRNKGNFPGRFSGRQFSNSRSEMNVSTLELGDSALYLCASSLASLVDGYTFGSGTRLTVV.

J is TRBJ2-3 and V is TRBV6-2 or TRBV6-3; 7 nucleotides align to TRBD2. The V segment lost 5 bases and the J segment 8 bases; nucleotides outside the gene matches: 10. The CDR3 covers 14 residues. Germline V gives CDR1 MNHEY, CDR2 SVGEGT. The CDR3 DNA reads TGTGCCAGCAGTCCACCTAGACTAGCTCCTACGCAGTATTTT. Translating gives CASSPPRLAPTQYF.

The chain is built from TRBV10-3 and TRBJ2-3; tentative D call: TRBD2 (6 bases). The ends were cut back, 7 bases at V and 3 bases at J, with 11 bases in the middle. The CDR3 spans 13 residues. Germline V gene sequence: CDR1 ENHRY, CDR2 SYGVKD. The DNA of the CDR3 is TGTGCCATCAAAACCGGGACTACAGATACGCAGTATTTT. Translating gives CAIKTGTTDTQYF.

With regard to this clone: Other DNA sequences in this specimen translate into the identical CDR3. V and J are TRBV28 and TRBJ2-7; tentatively, D is TRBD1 (6 bases). This CDR3 has 11 residues. Germline V gene lookup returns CDR1 MDHEN and CDR2 SYDVKM. The V and J ends lost 8 bases and 4 bases respectively, with 9 bases between them. CDR3 DNA: TGTGCCAGCTCCCAGGGGTACGAGCAGTACTTC. It encodes CASSQGYEQYF.

The CDR3 sequence: CASSGTGGAPLGYGYTF. The CDR3 nucleotides are TGTGCCAGCAGCGGAACAGGGGGCGCCCCCTTAGGGTATGGCTACACCTTC. V usage is TRBV5-4 and J usage is TRBJ1-2, with 9 bases fitting TRBD1. Germline values: CDR1 SGHNT, CDR2 YYREEE (reference sequence). The CDR3 spans 17 residues. The trim removed 4 bases at V and 5 bases at J, leaving 15 bases unmatched. Full variable domain (outside the CDR3, taken from reference TRBV5-4 and TRBJ1-2): ETGVTQSPTHLIKTRGQQVTLRCSSQSGHNTVSWYQQALGQGPQFIFQYYREEENGRGNFPPRFSGLQFPNYSSELNVNALELDDSALYLCASSGTGGAPLGYGYTFGSGTRLTVV.

The rearrangement joins TRBV28 to TRBJ2-6; D remains ambiguous. Trimming cost V 1 base and J 0 bases, with 4 bases left between them. This CDR3 contains 15 residues. The germline CDR1 and CDR2 sequences are MDHEN and SYDVKM. CDR3 protein: CASSLSISGANVLTF. CDR3 nucleotide sequence: TGTGCCAGCAGTTTATCCATCTCTGGGGCCAACGTCCTGACTTTC.

In the case of this clone: At the DNA level, this CDR3 is encoded by other sequences in the same sample as well. The chain employs TRBV28 and TRBJ2-7, with 9 bases identical to TRBD1. V dropped 2 bases and J dropped 3; count of bases not matched to a gene: 2. This CDR3 comprises 14 residues. The germline gives CDR1 MDHEN, CDR2 SYDVKM. Written as DNA, the CDR3 is TGTGCCAGCAGTTTAACAGGGGGCAACTACGAGCAGTACTTC. Translated: CASSLTGGNYEQYF.

This chain links TRBV5-6 with TRBJ1-2; D may be TRBD1 (6 bases). V shed 0 bases and J shed 7 bases, with 13 bases lying between them. The CDR3 covers 14 residues. The germline V gene encodes CDR1 SGHDT and CDR2 YYEEEE. The CDR3: CASSLVGDKVGYTF. CDR3 bases: TGTGCCAGCAGCTTGGTTGGGGACAAAGTTGGCTACACCTTC.

V is TRBV3-1 (or the pseudogene TRBV3-2) and J is TRBJ1-2; D gene uncertain. Germline loops: CDR1 LGHDT, CDR2 YNNKEL (reference sequence). Trimming removed 2 bases from V and 4 bases from J, with 14 bases in between. The CDR3 is 15 amino acids. The CDR3 DNA follows: TGTGCCAGCAGCCAAAACGCGGGGTTCGGCTATGGCTACACCTTC. It is translated as CASSQNAGFGYGYTF.

The chain joins TRBV3-1 (or the pseudogene TRBV3-2) to TRBJ1-6; no clear D gene. CDR3 size: 18 residues. Germline assignment: CDR1 LGHDT and CDR2 YNNKEL (reference sequence). V lost 3 bases and J lost 2, with 17 bases in between. The chain's CDR3 is CASSQERLNEPYNSPLHF. The CDR3 DNA reads as TGTGCCAGCAGCCAGGAGAGACTGAACGAGCCCTATAATTCACCCCTCCACTTT.

The chain couples TRBV7-6 to TRBJ2-1; 11 nucleotides line up with TRBD2. CDR3 length: 16 amino acids. The junction had 7 bases not matched to a gene; V was cut back by 2 bases and J by 7 bases. CDR1 is SGHVS, CDR2 FNYEAQ, per germline. The CDR3 region is CASSLSFLAGGNEQFF. The CDR3, as DNA: TGTGCCAGCAGCTTATCGTTTCTAGCGGGAGGAAATGAGCAGTTCTTC.

The chain recombines TRBV7-2 with TRBJ2-7, with 7 positions matching TRBD2. The CDR3 is made up of 14 amino acids. Unmatched junction bases numbered 5, after V lost 3 bases and J lost 3 bases. From germline, CDR1 is SGHTA and CDR2 FQGNSA. The CDR3 loop is CASSFSSGDYEQYF. CDR3 nucleotides: TGTGCCAGCAGCTTTTCTAGCGGAGACTACGAGCAGTACTTC.

This clone occurred a few times. The V gene is TRBV5-1, the J gene TRBJ2-1, with 7 bases identical to TRBD1. The CDR3 is 13 amino acids. Looked up from germline, CDR1 is SGHRS and CDR2 is YFSETQ. J was trimmed by 6 bases and V by 5 bases; bases with no gene match: 5. CDR3 sequence: CASSFDRANEQFF. The CDR3 bases are TGCGCCAGCAGTTTCGACAGGGCCAATGAGCAGTTCTTC.

The chain combines TRBV5-4 with TRBJ2-3, with 13 bases aligning to TRBD2. The CDR3 is made up of 17 amino acids. CDR1 is SGHNT, CDR2 YYREEE, per germline (reference sequence). Trimming removed 5 bases from V and 1 base from J; junction bases left unmatched: 7. The CDR3 region is CASSSTSGGTRTDTQYF. CDR3 DNA sequence: TGTGCCAGCAGTTCGACTAGCGGGGGGACTCGCACAGATACGCAGTATTTT.

The chain uses TRBV21-1 and TRBJ2-7; the D call in the table, TRBD2, was not verified against the DNA. TRBV21-1 is marked as a pseudogene. CDR3 length: 14 amino acids. Written as DNA, the CDR3 is TGTGCCAGCAGGGACGGGACTTTCCTCTACGAGCAGTACTTC. Its protein product is CASRDGTFLYEQYF.

This clone was counted once. This chain links TRBV29-1 with TRBJ2-3; 9 nucleotides agree with TRBD2. J was trimmed by 2 bases and V by 5 bases; bases with no gene match: 2. This CDR3 comprises 13 residues. Germline CDR1 is SQVTM and CDR2 is ANQGSEA. CDR3 sequence reads: CSVQREATDTQYF. As DNA, the CDR3 is TGCAGCGTTCAGCGGGAGGCCACAGATACGCAGTATTTT.

In this sample, this clone turned up a few times. The chain combines TRBV4-1 with TRBJ1-5, with D maybe TRBD1 (6 bases). Between the trimmed V and J ends, which lost 8 bases and 4 bases, there was a span of 18 bases. Germline CDR1 and CDR2: MGHRA and YSYEKL. There are 15 residues in the CDR3. In nucleotides, the CDR3 is TGCGCCAGCGCGCCAAGAACTACAGGGAATCAGCCCCAGCATTTT. Residues: CASAPRTTGNQPQHF.

The rearrangement joins TRBV5-1 to TRBJ1-4; 7 bases align to TRBD1. The CDR3 loop spans 13 amino acids. Germline CDR1 SGHRS, CDR2 YFSETQ. The ends lost 4 bases at V and 7 bases at J; junction bases unmatched: 4. CDR3 nucleotide sequence: TGCGCCAGCAGCCGACAGGGCAGTGAAAAACTGTTTTTT. The encoded protein is CASSRQGSEKLFF.

The CDR3 sequence is CATSRDTGKYEQYF. The CDR3 DNA reads as TGTGCCACCAGCAGAGATACGGGAAAGTACGAGCAGTACTTC. This rearrangement joins TRBV15 to TRBJ2-7, with a tentative D call TRBD2 (5 bases). This CDR3 comprises 14 residues. Germline CDR1 reads LNHNV; CDR2 reads YYDKDF (reference sequence). Trimming took 0 bases from V and 4 from J, leaving 10 bases between them. The entire variable domain, with the rest obtained from reference TRBV15 and TRBJ2-7, is as follows: DAMVIQNPRYQVTQFGKPVTLSCSQTLNHNVMYWYQQKSSQAPKLLFHYYDKDFNNEADTPDNFQSRRPNTSFCFLDIRSPGLGDTAMYLCATSRDTGKYEQYFGPGTRLTVT.

The rearrangement uses TRBV5-4 and TRBJ2-5; 10 nucleotides align to TRBD2. V dropped 5 bases and J dropped 1; count of bases not matched to a gene: 8. This CDR3 spans 16 amino acids. The germline gives CDR1 SGHNT, CDR2 YYREEE (reference sequence). This CDR3 is CASRYGTSDSQETQYF. In nucleotides, the CDR3 is TGTGCCAGCAGGTATGGGACTAGCGATTCCCAAGAGACCCAGTACTTC.